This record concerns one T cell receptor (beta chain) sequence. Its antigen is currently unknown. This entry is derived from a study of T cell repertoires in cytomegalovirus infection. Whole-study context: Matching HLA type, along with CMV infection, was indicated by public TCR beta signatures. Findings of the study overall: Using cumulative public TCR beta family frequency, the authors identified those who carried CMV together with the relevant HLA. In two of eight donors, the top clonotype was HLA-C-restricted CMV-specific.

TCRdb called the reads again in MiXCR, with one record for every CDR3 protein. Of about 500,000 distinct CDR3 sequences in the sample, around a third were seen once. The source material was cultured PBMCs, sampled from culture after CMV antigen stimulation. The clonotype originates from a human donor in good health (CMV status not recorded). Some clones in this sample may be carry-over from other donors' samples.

CDR3 in amino acids: CATSDSAGGTQYF. The CDR3, as DNA: TGTGCCACCAGTGATTCGGCCGGTGGGACGCAGTATTTT. The rearrangement joins TRBV24-1 to TRBJ2-3; no reliable D call. This CDR3 has 13 amino acids. Deletions cut 2 bases from V and 9 bases from J, with 11 bases between. Germline values: CDR1 KGHDR, CDR2 SFDVKD.